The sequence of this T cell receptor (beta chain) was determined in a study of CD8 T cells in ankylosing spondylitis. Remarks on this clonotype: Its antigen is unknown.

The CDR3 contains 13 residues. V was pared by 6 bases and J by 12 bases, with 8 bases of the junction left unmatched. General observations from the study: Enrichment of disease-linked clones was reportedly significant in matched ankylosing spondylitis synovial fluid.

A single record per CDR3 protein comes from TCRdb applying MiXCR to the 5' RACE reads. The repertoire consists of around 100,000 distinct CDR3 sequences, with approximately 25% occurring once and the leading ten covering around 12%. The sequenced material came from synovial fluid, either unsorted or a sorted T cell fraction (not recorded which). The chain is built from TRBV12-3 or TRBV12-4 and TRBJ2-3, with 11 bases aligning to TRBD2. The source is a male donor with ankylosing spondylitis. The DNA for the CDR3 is TGTGCCAGCAGGCTAGCGGGAGGAGGGGCACAGTATTTT. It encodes CASRLAGGGAQYF.